A selection of T cell receptor beta chains follows, all from one sample in a study of control samples from healthy donors and cancer patients. The protocol was immunoSEQ multiplex PCR, while the TCRdb copy is restricted to in-frame clones and leaves out a portion. This table holds approximately 150,000 clones, nearly 90% found once. The specimen sequenced was PBMCs. These receptors were obtained from a man aged 50 or older with head and neck cancer. The CDR3 runs from the conserved cysteine through the conserved F or W. A D gene is named only where the DNA matches it firmly. Only part of the rows carry a size: once, few, many, or a class if the clone is expanded.

D: NA
V: TRBV11-3
J: TRBJ2-2
size: NA
DNA: TGTGCCAGCAGCTTAGTTGGGACTAACACCGGGGAGCTGTTTTTT
CDR3: CASSLVGTNTGELFF

D: TRBD1
V: TRBV11-2
J: TRBJ2-7
size: NA
DNA: TGTGCCAGCACCCTGGACAGGGGCTCCTACGAGCAGTACTTC
CDR3: CASTLDRGSYEQYF

D: NA
V: TRBV3-1/TRBV3-2
J: TRBJ2-1
size: NA
DNA: TGTGCCAGCAGCCAAGGGGGGCTTATATACAATGAGCAGTTCTTC
CDR3: CASSQGGLIYNEQFF

D: NA
V: TRBV28
J: TRBJ2-3
size: NA
DNA: TGTGCCAGCAGGATGGGACCAGATACGCAGTATTTT
CDR3: CASRMGPDTQYF

D: NA
V: TRBV3-1/TRBV3-2
J: TRBJ2-1
size: few
DNA: TGTGCCAGCAGCCAAGGGTTCGTATCCTCCGTAATCTCCGATGAGCAGTTCTTC
CDR3: CASSQGFVSSVISDEQFF

D: TRBD2
V: TRBV27
J: TRBJ2-1
size: NA
DNA: TGTGCCAGCAGTTTAAGGGGACTAGCGGCCAGCTCCTACAATGAGCAGTTCTTC
CDR3: CASSLRGLAASSYNEQFF

D: NA
V: TRBV19
J: TRBJ2-2
size: NA
DNA: TGTGCCAGTAGTATCCGCGGCAACACCGGGGAGCTGTTTTTT
CDR3: CASSIRGNTGELFF

D: NA
V: TRBV4-1
J: TRBJ1-2
size: NA
DNA: TGCGCCAGCAGCCAAGGGTCCGGGCTCTATGGCTACACCTTC
CDR3: CASSQGSGLYGYTF

D: NA
V: TRBV2
J: TRBJ1-5
size: NA
DNA: TGTGCCAGCAAAGGTGAAGGTGGCAATCAGCCCCAGCATTTT
CDR3: CASKGEGGNQPQHF

D: NA
V: TRBV5-1
J: TRBJ1-1
size: NA
DNA: TGCGCCAGCAGCCCACAAGGGAACACTGAAGCTTTCTTT
CDR3: CASSPQGNTEAFF

D: NA
V: TRBV11-2
J: TRBJ1-1
size: NA
DNA: TGTGCCAGCAGCTCGGTTAGTCACAGGGAGGGCACTGAAGCTTTCTTT
CDR3: CASSSVSHREGTEAFF

D: NA
V: TRBV9
J: TRBJ1-5
size: NA
DNA: TGTGCCAGCAATATGAGGACGGACGATCAGCCCCAGCATTTT
CDR3: CASNMRTDDQPQHF

D: NA
V: TRBV5-6
J: TRBJ1-6
size: NA
DNA: TGTGCCAGCAGCTTGTTAGCGAACTCACCCCTCCACTTT
CDR3: CASSLLANSPLHF

D: NA
V: TRBV6-5
J: TRBJ1-6
size: NA
DNA: TGTGCCAGCAGTTACCAGGGGAATTCACCCCTCCACTTT
CDR3: CASSYQGNSPLHF

D: NA
V: TRBV7-8
J: TRBJ1-5
size: NA
DNA: TGTGCCAGCAGCCCATTTCGAGGGAAGACGTCCCAGCATTTT
CDR3: CASSPFRGKTSQHF

D: NA
V: TRBV6-1
J: TRBJ2-1
size: NA
DNA: TGTGCCAGCAGTGAAATCAGGGGCAATGAGCAGTTCTTC
CDR3: CASSEIRGNEQFF

D: NA
V: TRBV3-1/TRBV3-2
J: TRBJ2-1
size: NA
DNA: TGTGCCAGCAGCCAAGATTTGTTGGCGGTAGTTCGGGGCAATGAGCAGTTCTTC
CDR3: CASSQDLLAVVRGNEQFF

D: NA
V: TRBV5-4
J: TRBJ2-1
size: NA
DNA: TGTGCCAGCAGCTTTTGGGGCTTCAACAATGAGCAGTTCTTC
CDR3: CASSFWGFNNEQFF

D: NA
V: TRBV6-5
J: TRBJ2-1
size: NA
DNA: TGTGCCAGCAGTTATGGGGTCCCCTCCTACAATGAGCAGTTCTTC
CDR3: CASSYGVPSYNEQFF

D: NA
V: TRBV6-5
J: TRBJ1-2
size: NA
DNA: TGTGCCAGCCGGGGGATAGGTGGCTACACCTTC
CDR3: CASRGIGGYTF

D: TRBD1
V: TRBV5-1
J: TRBJ2-2
size: NA
DNA: TGCGCCAGCAGCCGGACGACAGGGGGAAACACCGGGGAGCTGTTTTTT
CDR3: CASSRTTGGNTGELFF

D: TRBD1
V: TRBV5-1
J: TRBJ2-5
size: NA
DNA: TGCGCCAGCAGCCAAAACCCCGGGACAGGGCTGGAGACCCAGTACTTC
CDR3: CASSQNPGTGLETQYF

D: NA
V: TRBV19
J: TRBJ1-4
size: NA
DNA: TGTGCCAGTAGTATCGGCGGGGGTGCAACTAATGAAAAACTGTTTTTT
CDR3: CASSIGGGATNEKLFF

D: NA
V: TRBV4-1
J: TRBJ2-7
size: NA
DNA: TGCGCCAGCAGCCAAGAGAGAGCGGGCGGCGAGCAGTACTTC
CDR3: CASSQERAGGEQYF

D: TRBD1
V: TRBV4-1
J: TRBJ2-3
size: NA
DNA: TGCGCCAGCAGAGGACAGGGGGCTACAGATACGCAGTATTTT
CDR3: CASRGQGATDTQYF